Below, one T cell receptor (beta chain) is given with its context. This sample was included in a study of identical twins. The ends were cut back, 0 bases at V and 3 bases at J, with 8 bases in the middle. Germline CDR1 and CDR2: SGHRS and YFSETQ. The length of the CDR3 is 14 residues. In TCRdb, the 5' RACE reads were re-called with MiXCR into one record per CDR3 protein. The sample carries hundreds of thousands of distinct CDR3 sequences, 24% recorded once. This sample also belongs to another study, concerning T cells expressing NK-cell markers. From that second work: Within the sequenced cohort of eight donors, seven exhibited HCMV seropositivity and one was seronegative. Sorting was restricted to alpha-beta TCR T cells by an anti-gamma-delta TCR antibody in several experiments.

The sequencing input was CD4+ T cells sorted from blood. The TCR comes from a woman between 18 and 29 years old in good health. The gene calls are TRBV5-1 and TRBJ2-3; D gene ambiguous. CDR3 loop: CASSLESETDTQYF. The CDR3 coding sequence is TGCGCCAGCAGCTTGGAGAGTGAAACAGATACGCAGTATTTT.